This is a list of T cell receptor beta chains from one sample in a study of cytomegalovirus exposure and HLA in healthy donors. Produced via immunoSEQ multiplex PCR; TCRdb's table is partial and in-frame only. The data contain tens of thousands of clones, about 78% of them singletons. The sequencing sample was made of PBMCs. These receptors were collected from a middle-aged woman in good health and CMV-seropositive. Each CDR3 is given with its conserved first and last residue. D genes are given only for firm matches. Rows give clone size only sometimes, using once, few, many, or a class for an expanded clone.

V: TRBV15
J: TRBJ2-7
size: -
D: -
CDR3: CATSRDNTGSYEQYF
DNA: TGTGCCACCAGCAGAGATAATACGGGCTCCTACGAGCAGTACTTC

V: TRBV19
J: TRBJ2-7
size: once
D: -
CDR3: CASSWGDRTYEQYF
DNA: TGTGCCAGTAGTTGGGGGGACCGAACCTACGAGCAGTACTTC

V: TRBV27
J: TRBJ2-5
size: -
D: -
CDR3: CASSPPHPGPTPETQYF
DNA: TGTGCCAGCAGCCCCCCACATCCGGGTCCTACCCCGGAGACCCAGTACTTC

V: TRBV20-1
J: TRBJ2-5
size: -
D: -
CDR3: CSARDEETQYF
DNA: TGCAGTGCTAGAGATGAGGAGACCCAGTACTTC

V: TRBV27
J: TRBJ2-5
size: -
D: -
CDR3: CASSLVGGETQYF
DNA: TGTGCCAGCAGTTTAGTCGGGGGAGAGACCCAGTACTTC

V: TRBV6-1
J: TRBJ2-7
size: -
D: -
CDR3: CASSEVQGGEQYF
DNA: TGTGCCAGCAGTGAAGTGCAGGGCGGCGAGCAGTACTTC

V: TRBV28
J: TRBJ1-5
size: -
D: TRBD1
CDR3: CASSPPGQGWQPQHF
DNA: TGTGCCAGCAGTCCGCCGGGACAGGGGTGGCAGCCCCAGCATTTT

V: TRBV9
J: TRBJ1-6
size: -
D: TRBD1
CDR3: CASSVRDRVENSPLHF
DNA: TGTGCCAGCAGCGTAAGGGACAGGGTGGAGAATTCACCCCTCCACTTT

V: TRBV19
J: TRBJ2-5
size: -
D: -
CDR3: CASSSGTQETQYF
DNA: TGTGCCAGTAGTAGCGGGACGCAAGAGACCCAGTACTTC

V: TRBV7-9
J: TRBJ2-7
size: -
D: TRBD1
CDR3: CASSISGTGPYEQYF
DNA: TGTGCCAGCAGCATCTCCGGGACAGGTCCCTACGAGCAGTACTTC

V: TRBV19
J: TRBJ2-7
size: -
D: -
CDR3: CASKRGHKGVTAQYF
DNA: TGTGCCAGTAAACGAGGACACAAAGGGGTCACTGCGCAGTACTTC

V: TRBV7-9
J: TRBJ2-5
size: -
D: -
CDR3: CASSLGYGVEETQYF
DNA: TGTGCCAGCAGCTTGGGTTACGGGGTTGAGGAGACCCAGTACTTC

V: TRBV29-1
J: TRBJ2-5
size: -
D: -
CDR3: CSGAQETQYF
DNA: TGCAGCGGCGCGCAAGAGACCCAGTACTTC

V: TRBV6-1
J: TRBJ1-2
size: -
D: TRBD1
CDR3: CASSDNRGPNYGYTF
DNA: TGTGCCAGCAGTGATAACAGGGGGCCTAACTATGGCTACACCTTC

V: TRBV6-1
J: TRBJ1-2
size: -
D: -
CDR3: CASTGTRGGGYTF
DNA: TGTGCCAGCACCGGGACACGGGGGGGTGGCTACACCTTC

V: TRBV5-1
J: TRBJ2-2
size: -
D: -
CDR3: CASSLGGGGSLNTGELFF
DNA: TGCGCCAGCAGCTTGGGAGGAGGGGGCAGCTTGAACACCGGGGAGCTGTTTTTT

V: TRBV2
J: TRBJ2-1
size: -
D: -
CDR3: CASSLGVNEQFF
DNA: TGTGCCAGCAGTCTCGGGGTCAATGAGCAGTTCTTC

V: TRBV19
J: TRBJ1-1
size: once
D: TRBD1
CDR3: CASTLIDRDTEAFF
DNA: TGTGCCAGTACCCTAATCGACAGGGACACTGAAGCTTTCTTT

V: TRBV7-3
J: TRBJ2-5
size: few
D: -
CDR3: CASSQRRGRGETQYF
DNA: TGTGCCAGCAGTCAAAGGAGGGGGCGCGGGGAGACCCAGTACTTC

V: TRBV10-3
J: TRBJ2-2
size: -
D: -
CDR3: CAINKLATATGELFF
DNA: TGTGCCATCAATAAACTAGCTACGGCCACCGGGGAGCTGTTTTTT

V: TRBV19
J: TRBJ2-1
size: -
D: -
CDR3: CASSIASLNEQFF
DNA: TGTGCCAGTAGTATAGCTAGCCTTAATGAGCAGTTCTTC

V: TRBV7-3
J: TRBJ2-3
size: -
D: -
CDR3: CASSLLTGRTDTQYF
DNA: TGTGCCAGCAGCTTACTTACAGGGCGGACAGATACGCAGTATTTT

V: TRBV2
J: TRBJ1-5
size: -
D: TRBD1
CDR3: CASIGPDRGRDQPQHF
DNA: TGTGCCAGCATAGGTCCGGACAGGGGGCGCGATCAGCCCCAGCATTTT

V: TRBV5-1
J: TRBJ1-1
size: -
D: -
CDR3: CASRQTANTEAFF
DNA: TGCGCCAGCAGGCAGACAGCGAACACTGAAGCTTTCTTT

V: TRBV18
J: TRBJ2-7
size: -
D: -
CDR3: CASSPDSSYEQYF
DNA: TGTGCCAGCTCACCAGACAGCTCCTACGAGCAGTACTTC

V: TRBV28
J: TRBJ2-1
size: -
D: -
CDR3: CASSAGGRTFF
DNA: TGTGCCAGCAGCGCGGGTGGTAGGACGTTCTTC